The entry below gives a single T cell receptor beta chain sequence along with its context. The data were taken from a study of control samples from healthy donors and cancer patients. This CDR3 is built from 16 residues. Trimming cost V 5 bases and J 4 bases, with 18 bases left between them. CDR1 and CDR2 from the germline V gene are SGHTA and FQGNSA. Only in-frame clones appear in the TCRdb table, and some are missing; sequencing was by immunoSEQ multiplex PCR. The data show roughly 90,000 clones, roughly 86% seen once. This receptor was taken from a woman aged 55-69 years in good health. Sequenced sample: blood. The chain joins TRBV7-2 to TRBJ2-1, with D possibly being TRBD2 (7 bases). The CDR3 protein is CASSPFTGGSYNEQFF. Here the CDR3 DNA reads TGTGCCAGCAGCCCATTCACGGGGGGCTCTTACAATGAGCAGTTCTTC.